Each of the 10 T cell receptor beta chains below was sequenced from the same sample in a study of graft-versus-host responses after intestinal transplantation. Measured with immunoSEQ multiplex PCR; TCRdb has only the in-frame clones, and not every one. The table records roughly 100,000 clones, 93% of them present only once. These receptors have no known antigen. Sample: unstimulated CD8+ T cells sorted from spleen or lymph node cells, taken before intestinal transplant. The origin of the receptors is a human donor who received an intestinal transplant.

The chain uses TRBV6-5 and TRBJ1-1, with D hard to call. The CDR3 runs 13 residues. Trimming cost V 5 bases and J 4 bases, with 11 bases left between them. In germline, CDR1 is MNHEY, CDR2 SVGAGI. This CDR3 reads CASSQALGTEAFF. In DNA, the CDR3 is TGTGCCAGCAGTCAGGCCTTGGGCACTGAAGCTTTCTTT.

This chain links TRBV2 with TRBJ2-7, with 8 bases identical to TRBD2. This CDR3 contains 13 residues. The ends lost 11 bases at V and 1 base at J; junction bases unmatched: 7. Germline-derived CDR1 and CDR2 are SNHLY and FYNNEI. The DNA of the CDR3 is TGTGCCCACAGCGGGGGAGATTCCTACGAGCAGTACTTC. It specifies CAHSGGDSYEQYF.

The genes are TRBV19 and TRBJ1-1, with a weak D call TRBD1 (5 bases). The length of the CDR3 is 12 residues. The germline V gene has CDR1 LNHDA and CDR2 SQIVND (reference sequence). V was pared by 1 base and J by 7 bases, with 7 bases between. The CDR3 loop is CASSIGGVEAFF. The CDR3 DNA reads TGTGCCAGTAGTATAGGGGGGGTTGAAGCTTTCTTT. Together with reference TRBV19 and TRBJ1-1, the CDR3 gives the full variable domain: DGGITQSPKYLFRKEGQNVTLSCEQNLNHDAMYWYRQDPGQGLRLIYYSQIVNDFQKGDIAEGYSVSREKKESFPLTVTSAQKNPTAFYLCASSIGGVEAFFGQGTRLTVV.

This clone was seen just once. The DNA of the CDR3 is TGTGCCAGCAGTTCTGGGGCTCAAAAACTGTTTTTT. As protein: CASSSGAQKLFF. The chain carries TRBV27 and TRBJ1-4; a possible D gene is TRBD1 (5 bases). In germline, CDR1 is MNHEY, CDR2 SMNVEV (reference sequence). This CDR3 region has 12 residues. The V end lost 4 bases, the J end lost 9 bases, and 9 bases lay between the germline ends.

This chain connects TRBV18 to TRBJ1-5; 8 bases fit TRBD1. The CDR3 spans 17 residues. The junction had 15 bases not matched to a gene; V was cut back by 6 bases and J by 5 bases. Germline CDR1 KGHSH, CDR2 LQKENI. CDR3 DNA: TGTGCCAGCTCGCGAGGACAGGGTTTTCCCGGATATCAGCCCCAGCATTTT. Amino acids: CASSRGQGFPGYQPQHF.

The chain uses TRBV2 and TRBJ1-6, with a possible D match to TRBD1 (5 bases). V was trimmed by 1 base and J by 0 bases, leaving 10 bases between them. The germline V gene encodes CDR1 SNHLY and CDR2 FYNNEI. The CDR3 consists of 17 residues. CDR3 loop: CASSEGDFNSYNSPLHF. CDR3 nucleotides: TGTGCCAGCAGTGAAGGGGACTTTAACTCCTATAATTCACCCCTCCACTTT.

The rearrangement uses TRBV27 and TRBJ1-1, with D possibly TRBD1 on 5 matching bases. The germline V and J ends were trimmed by 7 bases and 7 bases, with 16 bases remaining between them. CDR3 length: 13 amino acids. Germline loops: CDR1 MNHEY, CDR2 SMNVEV (reference sequence). CDR3: CASKPLPGGEAFF. The CDR3 nucleotides read TGTGCCAGCAAGCCCCTCCCTGGGGGTGAAGCTTTCTTT.

This clone was detected a few times. The identical CDR3 is also encoded by other nucleotide sequences in the sample. The chain uses TRBV7-9 and TRBJ1-1; D is possibly TRBD1 (6 bases). The CDR3 is 15 residues long. Germline V gene lookup returns CDR1 SEHNR and CDR2 FQNEAQ (reference sequence). V was shortened by 2 bases and J by 0 bases, with 10 bases between the two germline ends. This CDR3 is CASSLTGTLNTEAFF. CDR3 coding DNA: TGTGCCAGCAGCTTAACCGGGACACTGAACACTGAAGCTTTCTTT.

This chain connects TRBV2 to TRBJ2-3; no reliable D call. V lost 7 bases to trimming and J lost 5 bases, with 10 bases between them. Germline V gene lookup returns CDR1 SNHLY and CDR2 FYNNEI. The CDR3 is 12 amino acids. This CDR3 reads CASTEDEDTQYF. The CDR3 DNA follows: TGTGCCAGCACTGAGGACGAAGATACGCAGTATTTT.

The genes are TRBV4-1 and TRBJ2-7; 8 nucleotides match TRBD1. With V trimmed by 1 base and J by 6 bases, 5 bases remained unmatched. In germline, CDR1 is MGHRA, CDR2 YSYEKL. This CDR3 is 14 amino acids long. The CDR3 region is CASSQGAGGGEQYF. The CDR3 nucleotides are TGCGCCAGCAGCCAAGGGGCAGGGGGCGGCGAGCAGTACTTC.